Listed below are T cell receptor beta chains from one sample, sequenced in a study of tumor-infiltrating lymphocytes in primary liver carcinoma. TCRdb passed the multiplex PCR reads through MiXCR, listing each CDR3 protein once. The table includes 52,000 or so distinct CDR3 sequences, about 80% detected once. Sequencing was carried out using liver tumor tissue from sampling region 5. The receptors originated from a man between 35 and 55 years old with primary liver carcinoma and hepatitis B virus infection. Each CDR3 is given with its conserved first and last residue. D genes are given only for firm matches. Not every row has a clone size; where given, it reads once, few, many or a size class.

j_call: TRBJ2-4; v_call: TRBV11-1; clone_size: .; d_call: TRBD2; cdr3_aa: CATSFHEISGTKNIQYF; cdr3_nt: TGTGCCACCAGCTTTCACGAGATTAGCGGGACCAAAAACATTCAGTACTTC
j_call: TRBJ2-7; v_call: TRBV5-5; clone_size: .; d_call: .; cdr3_aa: CASFLASSGPYEQYF; cdr3_nt: TGTGCCAGCTTCTTGGCATCTTCTGGTCCCTACGAGCAGTACTTC
j_call: TRBJ2-1; v_call: TRBV28; clone_size: few; d_call: .; cdr3_aa: CASSSSQKGKHEQFF; cdr3_nt: TGTGCCAGCAGTTCCTCTCAGAAGGGAAAGCATGAGCAGTTCTTC
j_call: TRBJ2-6; v_call: TRBV5-6; clone_size: .; d_call: .; cdr3_aa: CASNSMGVLTF; cdr3_nt: TGTGCCAGCAACTCCATGGGCGTCCTGACTTTC
j_call: TRBJ2-7; v_call: TRBV11-2; clone_size: .; d_call: .; cdr3_aa: CASSLLVVGYEQYF; cdr3_nt: TGTGCCAGCAGCTTACTAGTGGTAGGTTACGAGCAGTACTTC
j_call: TRBJ2-1; v_call: TRBV5-5; clone_size: few; d_call: .; cdr3_aa: CASSHRTGNEQFF; cdr3_nt: TGTGCCAGCAGCCACCGAACTGGTAATGAGCAGTTCTTC
j_call: TRBJ2-1; v_call: TRBV12-3/TRBV12-4; clone_size: .; d_call: TRBD1; cdr3_aa: CASRGSGQPYNGQFF; cdr3_nt: TGTGCAAGCAGGGGGTCGGGACAGCCATACAATGGGCAGTTCTTC
j_call: TRBJ1-5; v_call: TRBV12-3/TRBV12-4; clone_size: .; d_call: .; cdr3_aa: CASNSPKGMSNQPQHF; cdr3_nt: TGTGCCAGCAATTCCCCGAAGGGGATGAGCAATCAGCCCCAGCATTTT
j_call: TRBJ2-3; v_call: TRBV11-2; clone_size: once; d_call: .; cdr3_aa: CASSSQDATDTQYF; cdr3_nt: TGTGCCAGTAGTTCCCAGGACGCCACAGATACGCAGTATTTT
j_call: TRBJ2-7; v_call: TRBV6-6; clone_size: .; d_call: .; cdr3_aa: CASSIASSAYEEYF; cdr3_nt: TGTGCCAGCAGCATAGCGAGCTCGGCCTACGAGGAGTACTTC
j_call: TRBJ2-1; v_call: TRBV12-3/TRBV12-4; clone_size: many; d_call: TRBD2; cdr3_aa: CASLSSGRAGEQFF; cdr3_nt: TGTGCCAGCCTCTCTAGCGGGAGGGCGGGGGAGCAGTTCTTC
j_call: TRBJ2-1; v_call: TRBV14; clone_size: once; d_call: .; cdr3_aa: CGSSQEVQGTWYNEQFF; cdr3_nt: TGTGGCAGCAGCCAAGAGGTTCAGGGGACATGGTACAATGAGCAGTTCTTC
j_call: TRBJ2-5; v_call: TRBV11-2; clone_size: .; d_call: .; cdr3_aa: CANGLGQETQYF; cdr3_nt: TGTGCCAACGGCTTAGGCCAAGAGACCCAGTACTTC
j_call: TRBJ2-1; v_call: TRBV11-3; clone_size: .; d_call: .; cdr3_aa: CASSLCASNNEQFF; cdr3_nt: TGTGCCAGCAGCCTATGCGCCTCGAACAATGAGCAGTTCTTC
j_call: TRBJ1-1; v_call: TRBV29-1; clone_size: once; d_call: .; cdr3_aa: CSVAAGWGMYTQAFF; cdr3_nt: TGCAGCGTTGCGGCGGGGTGGGGCATGTACACTCAAGCTTTCTTT
j_call: TRBJ2-1; v_call: TRBV6-2/TRBV6-3; clone_size: .; d_call: .; cdr3_aa: CASSYATGSDKQFF; cdr3_nt: TGTGCCAGCAGTTACGCTACGGGATCGGATAAGCAGTTCTTC
j_call: TRBJ2-1; v_call: TRBV7-8; clone_size: .; d_call: .; cdr3_aa: CASRQAGLRPYNEQFF; cdr3_nt: TGTGCCAGCAGGCAAGCAGGGCTAAGGCCCTACAACGAGCAGTTCTTC
j_call: TRBJ1-1; v_call: TRBV28; clone_size: .; d_call: .; cdr3_aa: CARSLWGGANEAFF; cdr3_nt: TGTGCCAGGAGCCTTTGGGGGGGCGCCAATGAAGCTTTCTTT
j_call: TRBJ2-1; v_call: TRBV10-2; clone_size: .; d_call: .; cdr3_aa: CTSGFGQNGQFF; cdr3_nt: TGCACCAGCGGTTTTGGTCAGAATGGGCAGTTCTTC
j_call: TRBJ2-3; v_call: TRBV4-3; clone_size: .; d_call: TRBD2; cdr3_aa: CASNQDLPSGTIGRADTQYF; cdr3_nt: TGCGCCAGCAACCAAGATCTTCCCTCCGGGACTATCGGGAGAGCAGACACGCAGTATTTT
j_call: TRBJ2-3; v_call: TRBV6-1; clone_size: .; d_call: .; cdr3_aa: CASRVRGQATDAQNF; cdr3_nt: TGTGCCAGCAGAGTTAGGGGCCAGGCCACAGATGCGCAGAATTTT
j_call: TRBJ2-7; v_call: TRBV28; clone_size: .; d_call: .; cdr3_aa: CASSWGGAPTYEQNF; cdr3_nt: TGTGCCAGCAGCTGGGGGGGCGCCCCTACCTACGAGCAGAACTTC
j_call: TRBJ2-7; v_call: TRBV7-9; clone_size: .; d_call: TRBD2; cdr3_aa: CARSLGSGTSGGYEQYF; cdr3_nt: TGTGCCAGGAGCTTAGGGTCCGGGACTAGCGGAGGCTATGAGCAGTACTTC
j_call: TRBJ2-1; v_call: TRBV11-3; clone_size: .; d_call: .; cdr3_aa: CASCINANEQFF; cdr3_nt: TGTGCTAGCTGCATAAATGCCAATGAGCAGTTCTTC
j_call: TRBJ2-7; v_call: TRBV6-1; clone_size: .; d_call: TRBD1; cdr3_aa: CANSAGQGAYEQYF; cdr3_nt: TGTGCCAACAGTGCGGGACAGGGAGCCTACGAACAGTACTTC
j_call: TRBJ2-1; v_call: TRBV4-1; clone_size: .; d_call: TRBD2; cdr3_aa: CTSSQAWGGNNEQFF; cdr3_nt: TGCACCAGCAGCCAAGCATGGGGAGGGAACAATGAGCAGTTCTTC
j_call: TRBJ2-7; v_call: TRBV29-1; clone_size: .; d_call: .; cdr3_aa: CSVVSPIYEQYF; cdr3_nt: TGCAGCGTTGTGTCACCCATATACGAGCAGTACTTC
j_call: TRBJ1-2; v_call: TRBV29-1; clone_size: .; d_call: TRBD1; cdr3_aa: CSVEDRGYGYTF; cdr3_nt: TGCAGCGTTGAGGACAGGGGCTATGGCTACACCTTC
j_call: TRBJ2-1; v_call: TRBV29-1; clone_size: .; d_call: .; cdr3_aa: CSVLVSGQFF; cdr3_nt: TGCAGCGTTCTTGTCAGCGGGCAATTCTTC
j_call: TRBJ1-2; v_call: TRBV29-1; clone_size: .; d_call: .; cdr3_aa: CSVETEEGVDVYTF; cdr3_nt: TGCAGCGTTGAAACAGAAGAAGGGGTGGATGTCTACACCTTC
j_call: TRBJ2-7; v_call: TRBV14; clone_size: .; d_call: .; cdr3_aa: CASSQTGTHDQYF; cdr3_nt: TGTGCCAGCAGCCAGACAGGAACCCACGACCAGTACTTC
j_call: TRBJ2-6; v_call: TRBV11-2; clone_size: .; d_call: .; cdr3_aa: CATQRPRSGANTLAF; cdr3_nt: TGTGCCACCCAGCGGCCGCGCTCTGGGGCCAACACCCTGGCTTTC
j_call: TRBJ2-5; v_call: TRBV11-2; clone_size: once; d_call: TRBD2; cdr3_aa: CASSIGSFIAGVSQETQYF; cdr3_nt: TGTGCCAGCAGCATAGGGTCTTTTATAGCGGGAGTGAGTCAAGAGACCCAGTACTTC
j_call: TRBJ2-3; v_call: TRBV6-2/TRBV6-3; clone_size: .; d_call: .; cdr3_aa: CASSFLRRLGGDTQYF; cdr3_nt: TGTGCCAGTAGCTTCCTACGGCGGCTTGGGGGAGATACGCAGTATTTT
j_call: TRBJ2-5; v_call: TRBV28; clone_size: .; d_call: .; cdr3_aa: CASRPPEEETHYF; cdr3_nt: TGTGCCAGTAGACCGCCGGAAGAAGAGACCCATTACTTC
j_call: TRBJ2-1; v_call: TRBV6-6; clone_size: many; d_call: TRBD1; cdr3_aa: CASSYTGGTGRPYNEQFF; cdr3_nt: TGTGCCAGCAGTTACACAGGGGGCACGGGCCGCCCCTACAATGAGCAGTTCTTC
j_call: TRBJ2-1; v_call: TRBV28; clone_size: once; d_call: .; cdr3_aa: CANSSFLSYLF; cdr3_nt: TGTGCCAACAGTTCTTTTTTATCGTATCTCTTC
j_call: TRBJ2-1; v_call: TRBV14; clone_size: .; d_call: TRBD2; cdr3_aa: CASSAVAGWVNNEQSF; cdr3_nt: TGTGCCAGCAGTGCCGTAGCGGGATGGGTGAACAATGAGCAGTCCTTT
j_call: TRBJ2-2; v_call: TRBV5-4; clone_size: many; d_call: .; cdr3_aa: CASSFDERTGELFF; cdr3_nt: TGTGCCAGCAGCTTTGATGAGCGCACCGGGGAGCTGTTTTTT
j_call: TRBJ1-3; v_call: TRBV12-3/TRBV12-4; clone_size: once; d_call: .; cdr3_aa: CAGGDTGGLHGNTIYF; cdr3_nt: TGTGCCGGCGGGGATACTGGCGGTCTTCATGGAAACACCATATATTTT
j_call: TRBJ2-7; v_call: TRBV5-4; clone_size: .; d_call: .; cdr3_aa: CASSSNQEGNVQYF; cdr3_nt: TGTGCCAGTAGCTCTAACCAAGAAGGGAACGTGCAGTACTTC
j_call: TRBJ2-1; v_call: TRBV4-3; clone_size: many; d_call: .; cdr3_aa: CASSRDRSGFYNEQFF; cdr3_nt: TGCGCCAGCAGCCGAGATCGGAGCGGGTTCTACAATGAGCAGTTCTTC
j_call: TRBJ1-1; v_call: TRBV5-5; clone_size: .; d_call: .; cdr3_aa: CASSLYYREAGAFF; cdr3_nt: TGTGCCAGCAGCTTGTATTACAGGGAGGCTGGAGCTTTCTTT
j_call: TRBJ2-7; v_call: TRBV6-6; clone_size: few; d_call: TRBD2; cdr3_aa: CASTPLIAGGRNEQYF; cdr3_nt: TGTGCCAGCACCCCACTCATAGCGGGAGGGAGAAACGAGCAGTATTTC
j_call: TRBJ2-7; v_call: TRBV10-3; clone_size: .; d_call: .; cdr3_aa: CAIRPGGCEQYF; cdr3_nt: TGTGCCATCAGGCCAGGGGGGTGCGAGCAGTACTTC
j_call: TRBJ2-1; v_call: TRBV6-1; clone_size: .; d_call: .; cdr3_aa: CASSDRTKGSYIEQFF; cdr3_nt: TGTGCCAGCAGTGACCGGACAAAAGGCTCCTATATTGAGCAGTTCTTC
j_call: TRBJ1-4; v_call: TRBV6-5; clone_size: .; d_call: .; cdr3_aa: CASSYRIATNEKLFF; cdr3_nt: TGTGCCAGCAGTTACAGGATTGCAACTAATGAAAAACTGTTTTTT
j_call: TRBJ2-5; v_call: TRBV11-2; clone_size: many; d_call: .; cdr3_aa: CASSPGARGDAETQYF; cdr3_nt: TGTGCCAGCAGCCCTGGGGCCCGAGGGGACGCCGAGACCCAGTACTTC
j_call: TRBJ2-3; v_call: TRBV4-3; clone_size: .; d_call: TRBD2; cdr3_aa: CTSSQDLPSGTSGSADTQYF; cdr3_nt: TGCACCAGCAGCCAGGATCTTCCCTCCGGGACTAGCGGGAGTGCAGATACGCAGTATTTT
j_call: TRBJ2-2; v_call: TRBV11-1; clone_size: .; d_call: .; cdr3_aa: CANSLWASTGELFF; cdr3_nt: TGTGCCAACAGTTTATGGGCAAGCACCGGGGAGCTGTTTTTT